One and the same sample provided the 8 T cell receptor beta chains below, sequenced in a study of blood T cell repertoires in COVID-19. Assay: immunoSEQ multiplex PCR; the TCRdb copy retains only in-frame clones and omits some. Of about 460,000 clones in the sample, 88% were seen once. Sequencing was done on a sample of PBMCs or T cells enriched from blood (not recorded which). These receptors came from a woman aged 55-70 years who had recovered from COVID-19.

J is TRBJ1-4 and V is TRBV5-1; TRBD1 aligns across 7 bases. The CDR3 extends over 13 amino acids. Trimming removed 2 bases from V and 8 bases from J; junction bases left unmatched: 3. Germline V gene data show CDR1 as SGHRS and CDR2 as YFSETQ. This CDR3 reads CASSLTGAEKLFF. The CDR3 coding sequence is TGCGCCAGCAGCTTAACAGGGGCGGAAAAACTGTTTTTT.

The gene calls are TRBV12-3 or TRBV12-4 and TRBJ1-6, with D unclear. The CDR3 consists of 12 residues. Between the trimmed V and J ends, which lost 6 bases and 7 bases, there was a span of 7 bases. The CDR3 DNA follows: TGTGCCAGCAGACCGGGGAATTCACCCCTCCACTTT. It codes for CASRPGNSPLHF.

The V call is TRBV3-1 (or the pseudogene TRBV3-2), the J call TRBJ1-1, with a weak D call TRBD1 (6 bases). V was shortened by 4 bases and J by 3 bases, with 18 bases between the two germline ends. CDR3 size: 16 residues. CDR1 and CDR2 from the germline V gene are LGHDT and YNNKEL (reference sequence). The CDR3 DNA is TGTGCCAGCAGCCTTTGGGGCAGGGGAAGGGACACTGAAGCTTTCTTT. Translated, it gives CASSLWGRGRDTEAFF.

The chain combines TRBV10-3 with TRBJ2-3, with 7 bases lining up with TRBD2. V gave up 3 bases and J gave up 1 base; unmatched junction bases: 7. The CDR3 sequence is 16 residues long. Per germline, CDR1 ENHRY and CDR2 SYGVKD. As DNA, the CDR3 is TGTGCCATCAGTGACTTGCGGGGGACCCGCACAGATACGCAGTATTTT. It encodes CAISDLRGTRTDTQYF.

This clone was picked up one time. In nucleotides, the CDR3 is TGTGCCAGCAGTCTACAGGGAACTGGAAACACCATATATTTT. The encoded protein is CASSLQGTGNTIYF. This rearrangement joins TRBV2 to TRBJ1-3, with D possibly matching TRBD1 (6 bases). This CDR3 spans 14 amino acids. The ends were cut back, 5 bases at V and 2 bases at J, with 10 bases in the middle. The V gene's germline CDR1 is SNHLY and CDR2 FYNNEI.

This chain joins TRBV4-1 and TRBJ1-2; 8 bases map to TRBD1. V gave up 0 bases and J gave up 4 bases; unmatched junction bases: 13. This CDR3 spans 18 amino acids. In germline, CDR1 is MGHRA, CDR2 YSYEKL. The chain's CDR3 is CASSQDHIGTGEFYGYTF. CDR3 sequence (DNA): TGCGCCAGCAGCCAAGATCATATCGGGACAGGAGAGTTCTATGGCTACACCTTC.

V is TRBV2 and J is TRBJ2-3; the match to TRBD2 covers 12 bases. Germline V CDR1 and CDR2: SNHLY, FYNNEI. V lost 8 bases and J lost 7; bases outside the gene matches: 10. The CDR3 sequence is 15 residues long. The CDR3 here is CASAPSGGASNTQYF. In DNA form, the CDR3 reads TGTGCCAGCGCCCCTAGCGGGGGGGCCTCCAATACGCAGTATTTT.

The chain is built from TRBV5-1 and TRBJ1-6; TRBD1 matches 7 bases. The CDR3 covers 16 residues. Trimming at V came to 6 bases and at J to 6 bases, leaving 12 bases not matched to a gene. Germline V gene lookup returns CDR1 SGHRS and CDR2 YFSETQ. CDR3 loop: CASIFKGGRGNSPLHF. CDR3 in DNA: TGCGCCAGCATCTTTAAAGGGGGCAGGGGTAATTCACCCCTCCACTTT. Combining the CDR3 with reference TRBV5-1 and TRBJ1-6 gives the whole variable domain KAGVTQTPRYLIKTRGQQVTLSCSPISGHRSVSWYQQTPGQGLQFLFEYFSETQRNKGNFPGRFSGRQFSNSRSEMNVSTLELGDSALYLCASIFKGGRGNSPLHFGNGTRLTVT.